These T cell receptor beta chains were read from a single sample in a study of patients and donors after allogeneic stem cell transplantation. In TCRdb, the RT-PCR reads were re-called with MiXCR into one record per CDR3 protein. The table has about a million distinct CDR3 sequences, about a sixth seen once. Input material: blood, either unsorted or a sorted T cell fraction (not recorded which). These receptors were collected from a human donor who was either an allogeneic HSCT recipient or a stem cell or donor lymphocyte infusion donor (not recorded which). It is not recorded whose cells these are; they may come from a transplant donor. Each CDR3 is given with its conserved first and last residue. Fields, in order: J gene, V gene, CDR3 length, D gene, clone size, CDR3 DNA, CDR3 protein. D genes are given only for firm matches. Clone size, where shown, is once, few, many, or a class for clones that have expanded.

TRBJ1-2 | TRBV12-3/TRBV12-4 | 18 | TRBD1 | - | TGTGCCAGCAGTTTCTTATTGGGACGGGACAGGGCTAGCTATGGCTACACCTTC | CASSFLLGRDRASYGYTF
TRBJ2-7 | TRBV20-1 | 15 | TRBD2 | - | TGCAGTGCTAGAGATCCGCTAGCGGTGTCCTACGAGCAGTACTTC | CSARDPLAVSYEQYF
TRBJ1-1 | TRBV10-3 | 17 | TRBD1 | - | TGTGCCATCAGTGAGAAAGGACAGGGTTGGATGAACACTGAAGCTTTCTTT | CAISEKGQGWMNTEAFF
TRBJ1-2 | TRBV18 | 15 | - | - | TGTGCCAGCTCACCACTCCCGGACACCTACTATGGCTACACCTTC | CASSPLPDTYYGYTF
TRBJ2-1 | TRBV12-3/TRBV12-4 | 15 | TRBD2 | many | TGTGCCAGCAGTTCGACTAGCGGGAGATACGATGAGCAGTTCTTC | CASSSTSGRYDEQFF
TRBJ2-1 | TRBV12-3/TRBV12-4 | 16 | - | few | TGTGCCAGCAGTTTAGCGCCGGGCGGCCACTACAATGAGCAGTTCTTC | CASSLAPGGHYNEQFF
TRBJ2-1 | TRBV29-1 | 14 | - | - | TGCAGCGTATTAGTGGGGTGGGGTAATGATGAGCAGTTCTTC | CSVLVGWGNDEQFF
TRBJ2-5 | TRBV7-6 | 15 | - | few | TGTGCCAGCAGCCCCCCCGGACTACACCAAGAGACCCAGTACTTC | CASSPPGLHQETQYF
TRBJ2-7 | TRBV6-1 | 15 | - | few | TGTGCCAGCAGCCAGGACGGTGTAAGCTCCTACGAGCAGTACTTC | CASSQDGVSSYEQYF
TRBJ2-7 | TRBV7-8 | 15 | - | few | TGTGCCAGCAGCTTAGCGCCTGGGGGACCCTACGAGCAGTACTTC | CASSLAPGGPYEQYF
TRBJ1-2 | TRBV12-3/TRBV12-4 | 13 | - | - | TGTGCCAGCACCCTCACCCTAGACTATGGCTACACCTTC | CASTLTLDYGYTF
TRBJ1-2 | TRBV4-2 | 15 | - | few | TGTGCCAGCAGCCAAGATAGGAACGTCTTCTATGGCTACACCTTC | CASSQDRNVFYGYTF
TRBJ1-4 | TRBV12-3/TRBV12-4 | 13 | - | many | TGTGCCAGCAGTCCTAGGGGCTCTGAAAAACTGTTTTTT | CASSPRGSEKLFF
TRBJ2-7 | TRBV5-1 | 14 | TRBD2 | many | TGTGCCAGCAGTTCGACTAGCGGGACCTACGAGCAGTACTTC | CASSSTSGTYEQYF
TRBJ1-5 | TRBV6-2/TRBV6-3 | 15 | TRBD1 | - | TGTGCCAGCAGTTACAGGACAGGGGGCAATCAGCCCCAGCATTTT | CASSYRTGGNQPQHF
TRBJ2-5 | TRBV12-3/TRBV12-4 | 12 | - | few | TGTGCCAGCAGTTTGCAGGCGGCGACCCAGTACTTC | CASSLQAATQYF
TRBJ2-1 | TRBV29-1 | 11 | - | few | TGCACCGGGTCAGGAGGTAATGAGCAGTTCTTC | CTGSGGNEQFF
TRBJ2-1 | TRBV12-3/TRBV12-4 | 14 | TRBD1 | - | TGTGCCAGCAGTTCCGGACAGGGTTCAAATGAGCAGTTCTTC | CASSSGQGSNEQFF
TRBJ1-2 | TRBV12-3/TRBV12-4 | 13 | - | - | TGTGCCAGCAGTTTGGTCGGAGGGAGCGGCTACACCTTC | CASSLVGGSGYTF
TRBJ1-4 | TRBV4-2 | 15 | - | - | TGTGCCAGCAGCGCGACTAGGAGCCAGAATGAAAAACTGTTTTTT | CASSATRSQNEKLFF
TRBJ2-7 | TRBV11-2 | 15 | - | many | TGTGCCAGCAGCCCCGAGACAGGACTCTCCTACGAGCAGTACTTC | CASSPETGLSYEQYF
TRBJ1-1 | TRBV20-1 | 13 | - | - | TGCAGTGCTAGAGAAACAGGGTACACTGAAGCTTTCTTT | CSARETGYTEAFF
TRBJ2-3 | TRBV4-2 | 20 | TRBD2 | - | TGTGCCAGCAGCCTCTTTAGCGGGGGTTCCCGGGCTCCTAGCACAGATACGCAGTATTTT | CASSLFSGGSRAPSTDTQYF
TRBJ1-2 | TRBV2 | 13 | - | few | TGTGCCAGCAGTCTCCAGAGTAACTATGGCTACACCTTC | CASSLQSNYGYTF
TRBJ2-5 | TRBV29-1 | 11 | - | - | TGCAGCGTATCGTACTTTCCTGGCCAGTACTTC | CSVSYFPGQYF
TRBJ2-1 | TRBV4-1 | 15 | - | few | TGCGCCAGCAGCCAAGATGAGTGGGGCTACAATGAGCAGTTCTTC | CASSQDEWGYNEQFF
TRBJ1-5 | TRBV24-1 | 16 | - | - | TGTGCCACCAGTGACGCTGGGGGACACATCAATCAGCCCCAGCATTTT | CATSDAGGHINQPQHF
TRBJ1-2 | TRBV20-1 | 14 | TRBD1 | - | TGCAGTGCTACCCCGGACAGGCTGGACTATGGCTACACCTTC | CSATPDRLDYGYTF
TRBJ2-7 | TRBV5-1 | 15 | - | - | TGCGCCAGCAGCTATGGGGGCCAGGGGAGGGCCGAGCAGTACTTC | CASSYGGQGRAEQYF
TRBJ2-7 | TRBV24-1 | 14 | TRBD2 | - | TGTGCCACCGCCGCAGCGGGAGGTACCTACGAGCAGTACTTC | CATAAAGGTYEQYF
TRBJ2-2 | TRBV30 | 15 | - | few | TGTGCCTGGAGTGTACCTTGGGTGAACACCGGGGAGCTGTTTTTT | CAWSVPWVNTGELFF
TRBJ2-2 | TRBV4-1 | 15 | - | few | TGCGCCAGCAGCCTAAAGTACGGGGGCACCGGGGAGCTGTTTTTT | CASSLKYGGTGELFF
TRBJ2-1 | TRBV6-1 | 14 | - | - | TGTGCCAGCACGGAGGCGGGTTCATACAATGAGCAGTTCTTC | CASTEAGSYNEQFF
TRBJ2-7 | TRBV12-3/TRBV12-4 | 13 | - | few | TGTGCCAGCACGTACAGAATTTCCTACGAGCAGTACTTC | CASTYRISYEQYF
TRBJ1-5 | TRBV27 | 15 | - | - | TGTGCCAGCAGTCCTCGGCAGCCTAGCAATCAGCCCCAGCATTTT | CASSPRQPSNQPQHF
TRBJ2-3 | TRBV7-3 | 15 | - | - | TGTGCCAGCAGCTTAATTCAGGGGGGGGCAGATACGCAGTATTTT | CASSLIQGGADTQYF
TRBJ2-2 | TRBV4-1 | 16 | - | - | TGCGCCAGCAGCCAAGTATGGGGTTTGAACACCGGGGAGCTGTTTTTT | CASSQVWGLNTGELFF
TRBJ2-1 | TRBV2 | 10 | - | many | TGTGCCAGCATTTACAATGAGCAGTTCTTC | CASIYNEQFF
TRBJ2-5 | TRBV20-1 | 16 | - | few | TGCAGTGCTAGCGCTGGGGGGGCGCCGGCGGGAGAGACCCAGTACTTC | CSASAGGAPAGETQYF
TRBJ1-1 | TRBV4-1 | 15 | - | - | TGCGCCAGCAGCCAGGCTCGGGGCCGTTCCCCTGAAGCTTTCTTT | CASSQARGRSPEAFF
TRBJ2-1 | TRBV11-3 | 17 | - | few | TGTGCCAGCAGCTTCAACCCCTTAGCGGTTAGTTACAATGAGCAGTTCTTC | CASSFNPLAVSYNEQFF
TRBJ2-5 | TRBV20-1 | 14 | TRBD1 | few | TGCAGTGCCTACCTGGGACAGGGAAAAGAGACCCAGTACTTC | CSAYLGQGKETQYF
TRBJ2-7 | TRBV6-2/TRBV6-3 | 13 | - | - | TGTGCCAGCAGTTACCGGGGTCTCTACGAGCAGTACTTC | CASSYRGLYEQYF
TRBJ1-1 | TRBV9 | 14 | - | - | TGTGCCAGCAGCGTAGTATGGAAGAACACTGAAGCTTTCTTT | CASSVVWKNTEAFF
TRBJ2-7 | TRBV24-1 | 13 | - | - | TGTGCCACCAGTGACTCGACGGGGTGGGAGCAGTACTTC | CATSDSTGWEQYF
TRBJ2-2 | TRBV10-3 | 15 | TRBD1 | - | TGTGCCATCAGAAACAGGGGCCTGAACACCGGGGAGCTGTTTTTT | CAIRNRGLNTGELFF
TRBJ1-6 | TRBV7-9 | 14 | TRBD1 | many | TGTGCCAGCAGCCGGGACAGGGAAGGTTCACCCCTCCACTTT | CASSRDREGSPLHF
TRBJ1-2 | TRBV11-2 | 13 | - | - | TGTGCCAGCTCGTTTAGGCCTAACTATGGCTACACCTTC | CASSFRPNYGYTF
TRBJ2-2 | TRBV7-8 | 16 | TRBD1 | - | TGTGCCAGCAGCCGAAGGGACAGAACGAACACCGGGGAGCTGTTTTTT | CASSRRDRTNTGELFF
TRBJ1-4 | TRBV4-3 | 15 | TRBD1 | many | TGCGCCAGCAGCCACCGACAGGGGTGGAATGAAAAACTGTTTTTT | CASSHRQGWNEKLFF
TRBJ2-2 | TRBV6-1 | 16 | - | - | TGTGCCAGCAGTCTCCAGGGACTCATAAACACCGGGGAGCTGTTTTTT | CASSLQGLINTGELFF
TRBJ2-7 | TRBV7-9 | 11 | - | few | TGTGCCAGCACCCCCAGGGAGGAGCAGTACTTC | CASTPREEQYF
TRBJ2-5 | TRBV9 | 17 | TRBD1 | few | TGTGCCAGCAGCATCCGGGACAGGGGCCGAGAGAGTGAGACCCAGTACTTC | CASSIRDRGRESETQYF
TRBJ1-6 | TRBV4-3 | 18 | - | - | TGCGCCAGCAGCCAAGATCCAGGGTCAAGCTCCTATAATTCACCCCTCCACTTT | CASSQDPGSSSYNSPLHF
TRBJ1-1 | TRBV12-3/TRBV12-4 | 15 | - | many | TGTGCCAGCACCCAAAGTACGGGGGCGAACACTGAAGCTTTCTTT | CASTQSTGANTEAFF
TRBJ2-6 | TRBV11-1 | 18 | TRBD1 | - | TGTGCCAGCAGCACTGCATCCGGGACAGGGTTCGGGGCCAACGTCCTGACTTTC | CASSTASGTGFGANVLTF